The present T cell receptor (beta chain) was sequenced within a study of shared clonotypes between healthy human individuals. Overall study context: Used for every donor were three CD4 naive, three CD4 memory, two CD8 naive and one CD8 memory plate. Study observations and caveats: Sampling covered nothing but blood. Tissue TCR repertoires likely differ from those found in blood. The small donor group covered limited genetic and exposure diversity.

Per the germline V gene, CDR1 is LNHNV and CDR2 is YYDKDF (reference sequence). The V end was cut by 0 bases, the J end by 7 bases, with 13 bases between. The CDR3 sequence is 15 residues long. The data were produced by immunoSEQ multiplex PCR, yet TCRdb's version contains in-frame clones alone and is incomplete. The data show over a million clones, roughly 95% seen once. With regard to this clone: Its antigen is still unknown.

Sequenced input: naive CD4+ T cells sorted from blood. Subset in this sample: CD45RA+ positively selected. This TCR derives from a man aged 25-40 years in good health. The V call is TRBV15, the J call TRBJ2-1; D is unclear. In DNA, the CDR3 is TGTGCCACCAGCAGAGATTTACAAGGGAAGAATGAGCAGTTCTTC. It is translated as CATSRDLQGKNEQFF. The full variable domain, completed using reference TRBV15 and TRBJ2-1, is DAMVIQNPRYQVTQFGKPVTLSCSQTLNHNVMYWYQQKSSQAPKLLFHYYDKDFNNEADTPDNFQSRRPNTSFCFLDIRSPGLGDTAMYLCATSRDLQGKNEQFFGPGTRLTVL.